This is a list of T cell receptor beta chains from one sample in a study of identical twins. MiXCR, run by TCRdb on the 5' RACE reads, gives a single entry per CDR3 protein. Of 450,000 or so distinct CDR3 sequences listed, around 24% were seen once; the top ten hold roughly 3%. The sample was also linked to a second study, of T cells expressing NK-cell markers.

The sequenced sample was CD4+ T cells sorted from blood. These receptors were obtained from a woman younger than 30 in good health. Each CDR3 is given with its conserved first and last residue. The D gene is left open where the match is weak. Expanded clones get a size class; other rows say once, few or many, or leave the size out.

j_call: TRBJ2-1; v_call: TRBV9; cdr3_length: 17; d_call: .; clone_size: few; cdr3_nt: TGTGCCAGCAGCGTGAAAGGAAGGGGGGGCAATTACAATGAGCAGTTCTTC; cdr3_aa: CASSVKGRGGNYNEQFF
j_call: TRBJ1-1; v_call: TRBV2; cdr3_length: 12; d_call: .; clone_size: few; cdr3_nt: TGTGCCAGCAGTGAAGCGGAGCTTGAAGCTTTCTTT; cdr3_aa: CASSEAELEAFF
j_call: TRBJ2-2; v_call: TRBV5-6; cdr3_length: 15; d_call: TRBD2; clone_size: few; cdr3_nt: TGTGCCAGCAGCCGGACTAGCGGACCCCCGGGGGAGCTGTTTTTT; cdr3_aa: CASSRTSGPPGELFF
j_call: TRBJ2-3; v_call: TRBV15; cdr3_length: 14; d_call: TRBD1; clone_size: .; cdr3_nt: TGTGCCACCAGGGGGACAGGGAGAGGGGATACGCAGTATTTT; cdr3_aa: CATRGTGRGDTQYF
j_call: TRBJ2-3; v_call: TRBV5-6; cdr3_length: 14; d_call: .; clone_size: once; cdr3_nt: TGTGCCAGCAGCGCCGGGACCACCACAGATACGCAGTATTTT; cdr3_aa: CASSAGTTTDTQYF
j_call: TRBJ1-5; v_call: TRBV20-1; cdr3_length: 14; d_call: .; clone_size: .; cdr3_nt: TGCAGTGCTCGGGACACCTATAGCAATCAGCCCCAGCATTTT; cdr3_aa: CSARDTYSNQPQHF
j_call: TRBJ2-7; v_call: TRBV7-9; cdr3_length: 14; d_call: TRBD1; clone_size: .; cdr3_nt: TGTGCCAGCAGCCGTGACAGGGTCAGGCACGAGCAGTACTTC; cdr3_aa: CASSRDRVRHEQYF
j_call: TRBJ2-5; v_call: TRBV5-1; cdr3_length: 15; d_call: .; clone_size: .; cdr3_nt: TGCGCCAGCACCACGCTTGGACGGAGTCAAGAGACCCAGTACTTC; cdr3_aa: CASTTLGRSQETQYF
j_call: TRBJ2-2; v_call: TRBV10-2; cdr3_length: 15; d_call: .; clone_size: .; cdr3_nt: TGCGCCACTGGTGATAGACAGATCTACACCGGGGAGCTGTTTTTT; cdr3_aa: CATGDRQIYTGELFF
j_call: TRBJ2-1; v_call: TRBV12-3/TRBV12-4; cdr3_length: 13; d_call: .; clone_size: .; cdr3_nt: TGTGCCAGCAGGCTAACTTCTTCGGGTGAGCAGTTCTTC; cdr3_aa: CASRLTSSGEQFF
j_call: TRBJ1-1; v_call: TRBV9; cdr3_length: 14; d_call: .; clone_size: .; cdr3_nt: TGTGCCAGCAGCGTAGCGATGGGGGACACTGAAGCTTTCTTT; cdr3_aa: CASSVAMGDTEAFF
j_call: TRBJ2-2; v_call: TRBV3-1; cdr3_length: 15; d_call: TRBD2; clone_size: .; cdr3_nt: TGTGCCAGCAGCCCCCTAGCGGGGGAGGGCGGGGAGCTGTTTTTT; cdr3_aa: CASSPLAGEGGELFF
j_call: TRBJ1-1; v_call: TRBV29-1; cdr3_length: 13; d_call: .; clone_size: few; cdr3_nt: TGCAGCGTTGCGGGGCAGGCGAACACTGAAGCTTTCTTT; cdr3_aa: CSVAGQANTEAFF
j_call: TRBJ2-5; v_call: TRBV12-3/TRBV12-4; cdr3_length: 15; d_call: TRBD1; clone_size: .; cdr3_nt: TGTGCCAGCAGTTTAAGGGGGACAGGGGAAGAGACCCAGTACTTC; cdr3_aa: CASSLRGTGEETQYF
j_call: TRBJ2-2; v_call: TRBV2; cdr3_length: 12; d_call: .; clone_size: .; cdr3_nt: TGTGCCAGCAAGTGGGGAACCGGGGAGCTGTTTTTT; cdr3_aa: CASKWGTGELFF
j_call: TRBJ2-5; v_call: TRBV20-1; cdr3_length: 15; d_call: TRBD1; clone_size: few; cdr3_nt: TGCAGTGCTAGAGTTCTGGACAGGGGGCTGGAGACCCAGTACTTC; cdr3_aa: CSARVLDRGLETQYF
j_call: TRBJ1-5; v_call: TRBV6-2/TRBV6-3; cdr3_length: 15; d_call: .; clone_size: .; cdr3_nt: TGTGCCAGCAGTATTACAGCCTCGGGGGGTCAGCCCCAGCATTTT; cdr3_aa: CASSITASGGQPQHF
j_call: TRBJ2-2; v_call: TRBV6-2/TRBV6-3; cdr3_length: 14; d_call: .; clone_size: .; cdr3_nt: TGTGCCAGCAGGCCAAGGGCGATGGGCGGGGAGCTGTTTTTT; cdr3_aa: CASRPRAMGGELFF
j_call: TRBJ2-3; v_call: TRBV20-1; cdr3_length: 15; d_call: TRBD2; clone_size: few; cdr3_nt: TGCAGTGCTAGACTAGCGGGAGAATTTTCAGATACGCAGTATTTT; cdr3_aa: CSARLAGEFSDTQYF
j_call: TRBJ1-1; v_call: TRBV5-4; cdr3_length: 13; d_call: .; clone_size: .; cdr3_nt: TGTGCCGGACGGACAGCTTCGAACACTGAAGCTTTCTTT; cdr3_aa: CAGRTASNTEAFF
j_call: TRBJ2-1; v_call: TRBV2; cdr3_length: 14; d_call: .; clone_size: few; cdr3_nt: TGTGCCAGTAATAGGGGGAGGGGTTACAATGAGCAGTTCTTC; cdr3_aa: CASNRGRGYNEQFF
j_call: TRBJ2-7; v_call: TRBV4-3; cdr3_length: 15; d_call: TRBD1; clone_size: few; cdr3_nt: TGCGCCAGCAGCCAAGATACCAGGGGGCAGGTCGAGCAGTACTTC; cdr3_aa: CASSQDTRGQVEQYF
j_call: TRBJ2-1; v_call: TRBV20-1; cdr3_length: 16; d_call: TRBD2; clone_size: few; cdr3_nt: TGCAGTGCTAGTCGGCCTAGCGGGAGTCTTTACAATGAGCAGTTCTTC; cdr3_aa: CSASRPSGSLYNEQFF
j_call: TRBJ2-7; v_call: TRBV20-1; cdr3_length: 14; d_call: .; clone_size: few; cdr3_nt: TGCAGTGCGCACCTCCCGGGACATCTCTACGAGCAGTACTTC; cdr3_aa: CSAHLPGHLYEQYF
j_call: TRBJ2-7; v_call: TRBV20-1; cdr3_length: 14; d_call: TRBD2; clone_size: .; cdr3_nt: TGCAGTGCTAGAGATTTTAGCGGGAGCCACGAGCAGTACTTC; cdr3_aa: CSARDFSGSHEQYF
j_call: TRBJ1-1; v_call: TRBV6-5; cdr3_length: 15; d_call: .; clone_size: few; cdr3_nt: TGTGCCAGCAGTTACTCGGGGCAGTCCAACACTGAAGCTTTCTTT; cdr3_aa: CASSYSGQSNTEAFF
j_call: TRBJ1-1; v_call: TRBV20-1; cdr3_length: 12; d_call: .; clone_size: few; cdr3_nt: TGCAGTGCGGGACGGCAACAGGGTGAAGCTTTCTTT; cdr3_aa: CSAGRQQGEAFF
j_call: TRBJ2-7; v_call: TRBV10-3; cdr3_length: 14; d_call: .; clone_size: .; cdr3_nt: TGTGCCAGCTCCGAATACAAACAGGGAGGGGAGCAGTACTTC; cdr3_aa: CASSEYKQGGEQYF
j_call: TRBJ2-7; v_call: TRBV9; cdr3_length: 14; d_call: .; clone_size: few; cdr3_nt: TGTGCCAGCAGCGTAAGAGGGGGTTCCTACGAGCAGTACTTC; cdr3_aa: CASSVRGGSYEQYF
j_call: TRBJ1-1; v_call: TRBV12-3/TRBV12-4; cdr3_length: 13; d_call: .; clone_size: many; cdr3_nt: TGTGCCAGCCGGACGACCGGGAACACTGAAGCTTTCTTT; cdr3_aa: CASRTTGNTEAFF
j_call: TRBJ2-3; v_call: TRBV29-1; cdr3_length: 11; d_call: .; clone_size: .; cdr3_nt: TGCAGCGTTCCCAGGGGAGATACGCAGTATTTT; cdr3_aa: CSVPRGDTQYF
j_call: TRBJ2-1; v_call: TRBV9; cdr3_length: 16; d_call: TRBD2; clone_size: few; cdr3_nt: TGTGCCAGCAGCGCCCAACTAGCGGGGATTTACAATGAGCAGTTCTTC; cdr3_aa: CASSAQLAGIYNEQFF
j_call: TRBJ2-7; v_call: TRBV5-6; cdr3_length: 16; d_call: .; clone_size: .; cdr3_nt: TGTGCCAGCAGCTTGGGACCGGTCGACAGCCCCTACGAGCAGTACTTC; cdr3_aa: CASSLGPVDSPYEQYF
j_call: TRBJ2-1; v_call: TRBV5-1; cdr3_length: 14; d_call: .; clone_size: .; cdr3_nt: TGCGCCAGCAGCTTGGACTTTGCTTTGGATGAGCAGTTCTTC; cdr3_aa: CASSLDFALDEQFF
j_call: TRBJ2-5; v_call: TRBV5-6; cdr3_length: 16; d_call: .; clone_size: .; cdr3_nt: TGTGCCAGCAGCGGGTCCGGGGCAGAGGAACAAGAGACCCAGTACTTC; cdr3_aa: CASSGSGAEEQETQYF
j_call: TRBJ1-2; v_call: TRBV15; cdr3_length: 13; d_call: .; clone_size: few; cdr3_nt: TGTGCCACCAGAAACACCGGGGGGTATGGCTACACCTTC; cdr3_aa: CATRNTGGYGYTF
j_call: TRBJ2-2; v_call: TRBV12-3/TRBV12-4; cdr3_length: 17; d_call: TRBD1; clone_size: .; cdr3_nt: TGTGCCAGCAGTTCACACGCGGACAGGGCTAGGACCGGGGAGCTGTTTTTT; cdr3_aa: CASSSHADRARTGELFF
j_call: TRBJ2-7; v_call: TRBV20-1; cdr3_length: 13; d_call: .; clone_size: few; cdr3_nt: TGCAGTGCCCGAACCCCCCCCATCAGAGAGCAGTACTTC; cdr3_aa: CSARTPPIREQYF
j_call: TRBJ2-7; v_call: TRBV20-1; cdr3_length: 12; d_call: .; clone_size: .; cdr3_nt: TGCAGTGCTAGGGCCAGGCCCTACGAGCAGTACTTC; cdr3_aa: CSARARPYEQYF